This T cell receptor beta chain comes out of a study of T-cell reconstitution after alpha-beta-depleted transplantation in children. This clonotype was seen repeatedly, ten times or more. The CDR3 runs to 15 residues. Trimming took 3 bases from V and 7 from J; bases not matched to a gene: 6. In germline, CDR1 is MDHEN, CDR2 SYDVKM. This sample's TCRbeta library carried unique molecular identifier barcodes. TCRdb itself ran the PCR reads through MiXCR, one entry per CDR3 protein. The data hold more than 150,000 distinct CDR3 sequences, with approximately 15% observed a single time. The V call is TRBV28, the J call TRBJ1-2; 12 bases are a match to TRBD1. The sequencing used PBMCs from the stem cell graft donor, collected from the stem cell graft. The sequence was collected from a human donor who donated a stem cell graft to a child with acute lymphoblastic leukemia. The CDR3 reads CASSFPGQGAGGYTF. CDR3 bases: TGTGCCAGCAGTTTCCCGGGACAGGGGGCTGGTGGCTACACCTTC.